This TCR beta chain was sequenced for a study of shared clonotypes between healthy human individuals (dated by TCRdb to about 2020). Study-wide context: A couple of women and three men aged 18 to 49 years were included in the cohort. For each donor, CD4 naive and CD4 memory were each given three plates, CD8 naive was given two plates, and CD8 memory was given one plate. To estimate repertoire size and how much clonotype sharing occurs between individuals, the study deeply sequenced the blood TCR repertoires of roughly 5 healthy adults. Libraries were prepared and TCR repertoires were sequenced by different laboratories using diverse techniques, in order to increase sequencing depth and limit assay-specific biases. Per donor, leukapheresis produced somewhere between about 0.94 and 9.5 billion PBMCs.

Using the deep immunoSEQ assay, TCR CDR3 regions were amplified from genomic DNA by multiplex PCR. Genomic DNA extracted from each cell subset was distributed evenly over all wells of several immunoSEQ 96-well plates, and each plate served as one replicate. For sorted subsets, each replicate PCR was loaded with around 220 ng genomic DNA, equivalent to about 33,000 T cell genomes. The purified libraries were quantified using a Qubit 3.0 fluorometer, sized with a Bioanalyzer 2100, and then quantified again using the KAPA Library Quantification kit. Every immunoSEQ 96-well plate was sequenced on a separate single-read 150-cycle Illumina NextSeq 550 flow cell. The published analysis was carried out like this. Because the immunoSEQ output included only junctional sequences and no quality scores, the filtering could not be the same as the filtering used for full-length reads. Sequences were annotated with PyIR, a Python wrapper for IgBLAST v1.9, and V/J genes and CDR3 were assigned using IMGT germline references. Reads were removed for weak V/J assignments (E-value above 1e-6), missing CDR3, stop codons, out-of-frame junctions, or ambiguous translated residues. A V3J clonotype was defined by an identical inferred V gene, J gene, and CDR3 amino acid sequence. To compute the percentage overlap between repertoires, the number of shared unique clonotypes was divided by the size of the smaller repertoire. Richness of each repertoire was evaluated using RTK rarefaction, the Chao1 estimator, and Recon v2.1 estimates of unobserved clonotypes. Generation probabilities were computed with OLGA for all TCRbeta clonotypes obtained by the gDNA method from four donors. The clones in this table, taken by TCRdb from immuneACCESS, are in-frame only. Not every clone is retained; where verified, under half of the shortfall comes from an unresolved V gene, and the cause of the rest is unknown. V, J and clone size are those of that table, while D and trimming were read from the DNA. The sample table lists some 2 million clones, roughly 94% of them with a count of one. Of the sample, 0.13% is held by the ten largest clones.

General study outcomes and caveats: Pairwise subsampling led to the expectation that sequencing depth would affect the degree of clonotype sharing among donors. Naive subsets generally had larger estimated clonotype richness than memory subsets. Sampling was restricted to blood, and TCR repertoires in tissues likely differ from the TCR repertoires found in blood. Because the study included only a small number of donors, the genetic and exposure-history diversity represented was limited. Rarefaction of sorted-subset datasets indicated incomplete sequencing despite the large sequencing depth. When a few donors were compared, the shared fraction of clonotypes was about 5% for naive CD4, around 4% for naive CD8, 2% to 2.5% for memory CD4, and 0.4% for memory CD8. Compared with non-shared clonotypes, the clonotypes found in all four sorted-subset donors had higher generation probabilities.

The donors were healthy, HIV-negative adults who had no recently reported acute infections or vaccinations. All donors were Caucasian adults living in Nashville, Tennessee, USA. CD4+ T cells were enriched through magnetic negative selection, after which naive cells were positively selected on CD45RA and the remaining negative fraction served as the memory subset. After blood collection by leukapheresis, PBMCs were isolated using Ficoll-Histopaque density gradient centrifugation and then cryopreserved in the vapor phase of liquid nitrogen. Purity and quantity of every magnetically sorted T cell population were checked by analytical flow cytometry. From each sorted fraction, genomic DNA was isolated and quantified by UV absorbance on a Nanodrop 2000c. A note on this clone: Its binding antigen is unknown. No much larger clonotype is one base removed from it; base qualities were not supplied.

The CDR3 runs 17 amino acids, cysteine and phenylalanine included. Just the 51-base CDR3 DNA is kept, in frame starting at base 1. Via the germline V gene, CDR1 is SGHRS and CDR2 YFSETQ. V trim: 5 bases; J trim: 3 bases; unmatched bases: 11. The sample was naive CD4+ T cells sorted from blood. The cell subset or site tag for this specimen amounts to: CD45RA+ positively selected. This TCR came from a man between 18 and 29 years old in good health. The chain is encoded by TRBV5-1 joined to TRBJ2-3; 11 junctional bases match TRBD1. The nucleotides are TGCGCCAGCAGAAGGACAGGGGGCGCAGGAGCGACAGATACGCAGTATTTT. This is translated as CASRRTGGAGATDTQYF.